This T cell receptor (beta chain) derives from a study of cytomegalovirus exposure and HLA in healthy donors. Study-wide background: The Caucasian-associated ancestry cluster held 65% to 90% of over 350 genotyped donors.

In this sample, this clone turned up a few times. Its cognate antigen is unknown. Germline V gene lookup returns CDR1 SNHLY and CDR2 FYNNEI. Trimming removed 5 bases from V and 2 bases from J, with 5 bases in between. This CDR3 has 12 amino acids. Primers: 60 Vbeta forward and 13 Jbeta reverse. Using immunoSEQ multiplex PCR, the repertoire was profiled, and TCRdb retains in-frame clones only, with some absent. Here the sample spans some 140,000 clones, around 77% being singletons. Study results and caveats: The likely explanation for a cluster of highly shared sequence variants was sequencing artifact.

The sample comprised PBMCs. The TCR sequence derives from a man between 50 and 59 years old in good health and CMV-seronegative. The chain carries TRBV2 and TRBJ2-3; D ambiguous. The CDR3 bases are TGTGCCAGCAGTTCTTACACAGATACGCAGTATTTT. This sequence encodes CASSSYTDTQYF. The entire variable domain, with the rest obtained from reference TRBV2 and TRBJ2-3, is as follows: EPEVTQTPSHQVTQMGQEVILRCVPISNHLYFYWYRQILGQKVEFLVSFYNNEISEKSEIFDDQFSVERPDGSNFTLKIRSTKLEDSAMYFCASSSYTDTQYFGPGTRLTVL.